The 17 T cell receptor beta chains below come from one sample, sequenced in a study of blood T cells in healthy people across ages. A second PCR, run for about 7 to 11 cycles, used a sample-barcoded 5' primer plus a J-beta primer mix. MiXCR was run by TCRdb on the 5' RACE reads, yielding one entry per CDR3 protein. The sample holds approximately 780,000 distinct CDR3 sequences, 20% to 30% seen once. These same records also appear under a second study, on T cells of mothers and their children.

Sequenced: blood. These receptors were taken from a boy under 18 in good health.

This rearrangement joins TRBV9 to TRBJ1-1; TRBD1 is a possible D gene (5 bases). This CDR3 comprises 14 residues. The V gene lost 0 bases and the J gene lost 5 bases, with 11 bases spanning the gap. Germline lookup yields CDR1 SGDLS and CDR2 YYNGEE. The CDR3 DNA follows: TGTGCCAGCAGCGTAGCTGGAGGGGAGACTGAAGCTTTCTTT. Its translation: CASSVAGGETEAFF.

V gene TRBV14 combines with J gene TRBJ2-5; D possibly corresponds to TRBD1 (6 bases). TRBJ2-1 matches the DNA end more closely, so the J call is doubtful. The germline gives CDR1 SGHDN, CDR2 FVKESK. The length of the CDR3 is 14 residues. CDR3 sequence (DNA): TGTGCCAGCAGCCATGGGATAGGACAGCCTGAGCAGTTCTTC. Its translation is CASSHGIGQPEQFF.

The V call is TRBV29-1, the J call TRBJ1-2, with a tentative D call TRBD1 (5 bases). The CDR3 is 13 residues long. V was trimmed by 4 bases and J by 5 bases, leaving 14 bases between them. From germline, CDR1 is SQVTM and CDR2 ANQGSEA. CDR3 sequence: CSVALRGAYGYTF. The CDR3 nucleotides are TGCAGCGTTGCCTTGAGGGGCGCTTATGGCTACACCTTC.

This clonotype came up a few times. V and J are TRBV29-1 and TRBJ2-5, with 9 bases aligning to TRBD1. This CDR3 spans 15 amino acids. In germline, CDR1 is SQVTM, CDR2 ANQGSEA. Trimming took 4 bases from V and 7 from J; bases not matched to a gene: 13. The CDR3 spells CSVGAYRGPAGTQYF. CDR3 sequence (DNA): TGCAGCGTTGGGGCTTACAGGGGGCCTGCGGGGACCCAGTACTTC.

This clonotype has only a few counts. The rearrangement joins TRBV12-3 or TRBV12-4 to TRBJ2-3, with 8 nucleotides matching TRBD1. The V and J ends lost 3 bases and 4 bases, in that order; junction bases with no gene match: 6. The CDR3 runs to 15 residues. CDR3 DNA sequence: TGTGCCAGCAGTTTGCAGGGGGCATCAGCAGATACGCAGTATTTT. As protein: CASSLQGASADTQYF.

The V gene is TRBV12-3 or TRBV12-4, the J gene TRBJ1-2; 8 bases are a match to TRBD1. J gave up 6 bases and V 6 bases, and 3 bases lay outside the gene matches. CDR3 length: 12 amino acids. CDR3 in amino acids: CASRDREDGYTF. Written as DNA, the CDR3 is TGTGCCAGCAGGGACAGGGAAGATGGCTACACCTTC.

The V and J genes are TRBV5-1 and TRBJ1-2; tentative D call: TRBD1 (5 bases). The CDR3 has 15 amino acids. The V gene's germline CDR1 is SGHRS and CDR2 YFSETQ. V was shortened by 4 bases and J by 4 bases, with 17 bases between the two germline ends. The CDR3 DNA sequence: TGCGCCAGCAGCCCGGGTAATGGGGCCCTCTATGGCTACACCTTC. Translation: CASSPGNGALYGYTF.

The sample holds a few counts of this clonotype. The V gene is TRBV10-3, the J gene TRBJ2-3, with unresolved D. This CDR3 contains 16 residues. Trimming took 4 bases from V and 5 from J, leaving 19 bases between them. CDR1 and CDR2 from the germline V gene are ENHRY and SYGVKD. The CDR3 loop is CAISGPTVGLVDTQYF. The CDR3 DNA reads TGTGCCATCAGTGGGCCTACGGTCGGTCTCGTAGATACGCAGTATTTT.

In its sample, this clonotype was seen once. The chain is built from TRBV28 and TRBJ2-5, with D unclear. Per the germline V gene, CDR1 is MDHEN and CDR2 is SYDVKM. This CDR3 contains 13 residues. V gave up 5 bases and J gave up 5 bases, with 12 bases separating them. The CDR3 coding sequence is TGTGCCAGCAGTCCCTTCAGTAGGGAGACCCAGTACTTC. Protein sequence: CASSPFSRETQYF.

V usage is TRBV6-5 and J usage is TRBJ1-4, with a tentative D call TRBD1 (6 bases). Germline values: CDR1 MNHEY, CDR2 SVGAGI. The CDR3 contains 17 residues. The V end was cut by 2 bases, the J end by 0 bases, with 13 bases between. The CDR3 sequence is CASSYAHRETTNEKLFF. The DNA of the CDR3 is TGTGCCAGCAGTTACGCCCACAGGGAAACAACTAATGAAAAACTGTTTTTT.

This chain connects TRBV19 to TRBJ1-1; D not resolved. CDR1 and CDR2 from the germline V gene are LNHDA and SQIVND (reference sequence). There are 13 residues in the CDR3. Deletions cut 5 bases from V and 2 bases from J, with 9 bases between. Written as DNA, the CDR3 is TGTGCCAGTAGTCCCAAGTCCAACACTGAAGCTTTCTTT. This codes for CASSPKSNTEAFF.

This clonotype occurred a few times. The V gene is TRBV4-1, the J gene TRBJ1-1; maybe TRBD1 (6 bases). CDR1 is MGHRA and CDR2 is YSYEKL in the germline V gene. The CDR3 is made up of 15 amino acids. V lost 4 bases and J lost 4, with 16 bases in between. The CDR3 region is CASSPRGGRSTEAFF. The CDR3 DNA reads TGCGCCAGCAGCCCAAGGGGGGGTCGGAGCACTGAAGCTTTCTTT.

This clonotype was seen a handful of times. The CDR3 DNA reads as TGTGCCAGCAGCGAAAGCGGGCGGGCGAACACCGGGGAGCTGTTTTTT. Encoded protein: CASSESGRANTGELFF. The V call is TRBV9, the J call TRBJ2-2; D is perhaps TRBD2 (6 bases). The CDR3 consists of 16 residues. Germline V gives CDR1 SGDLS, CDR2 YYNGEE. V dropped 3 bases and J dropped 0 bases, with 12 bases sitting between them. Variable domain in full (rest from reference TRBV9 and TRBJ2-2): DSGVTQTPKHLITATGQRVTLRCSPRSGDLSVYWYQQSLDQGLQFLIQYYNGEERAKGNILERFSAQQFPDLHSELNLSSLELGDSALYFCASSESGRANTGELFFGEGSRLTVL.

This clonotype was seen only a few times. The chain has TRBV9 and TRBJ1-5; perhaps TRBD1 as D (5 bases). V lost 0 bases, J lost 1 base, and 8 bases lay in between. Germline loops: CDR1 SGDLS, CDR2 YYNGEE. The CDR3 totals 15 residues. The CDR3 nucleotides read TGTGCCAGCAGCGTAGCGGGACTGAGCAATCAGCCCCAGCATTTT. Amino acids: CASSVAGLSNQPQHF. Looking up the rest from reference TRBV9 and TRBJ1-5 gives the full variable domain: DSGVTQTPKHLITATGQRVTLRCSPRSGDLSVYWYQQSLDQGLQFLIQYYNGEERAKGNILERFSAQQFPDLHSELNLSSLELGDSALYFCASSVAGLSNQPQHFGDGTRLSIL.

This clonotype showed up just once. The V gene is TRBV5-1, the J gene TRBJ1-6; D is ambiguous. Per germline, CDR1 SGHRS and CDR2 YFSETQ. Deletions cut 2 bases from V and 8 bases from J, with 11 bases between. The length of the CDR3 is 14 residues. The CDR3 region has the DNA TGCGCCAGCAGCTTCCGAGACCTCGATTCACCCCTCCACTTT. Its translation: CASSFRDLDSPLHF.

The chain recombines TRBV12-3 or TRBV12-4 with TRBJ2-1; D is ambiguous. The CDR3 loop spans 13 amino acids. V gave up 6 bases and J gave up 10 bases, with 16 bases separating them. The CDR3 nucleotides read TGTGCCAGCAGGCTCCCCCGGGCCGAGGAGCAGTTCTTC. Protein: CASRLPRAEEQFF.

This chain uses TRBV12-3 or TRBV12-4 with TRBJ2-5; D is undetermined. CDR3 size: 13 residues. V was cut by 6 bases and J by 1 base, with 9 bases left in between. Here the CDR3 DNA reads TGTGCCAGCAGCCCGATGATCCAAGAGACCCAGTACTTC. It encodes CASSPMIQETQYF.